This entry features one T cell receptor beta chain sequence. Its antigen is currently unknown. The data are from a study of neurological immune-mediated disorders. TCRdb redid the calling of the 5' RACE reads with MiXCR, one entry per CDR3 protein. Of some 79,000 distinct CDR3 sequences listed, 13% to 15% are singletons. With 5 bases clipped from V and 11 bases from J, the junction kept 10 bases outside the gene matches. Germline V CDR1 and CDR2: SEHNR, FQNEAQ (reference sequence). The CDR3 totals 13 residues. Broader study findings: Across subjects, no CDR3 amino acid sequence appeared in expanded clones of more than one subject, a finding that suggested private repertoires in all groups.

Source material: PBMCs. This receptor was identified in a woman between 50 and 59 years old in good health. V and J are TRBV7-9 and TRBJ2-7; 9 bases match TRBD1. Written as DNA, the CDR3 is TGTGCCAGCAGCCACCTGGACAGGGGTAGGGAGTACTTC. It yields the protein CASSHLDRGREYF.